Detailed here is one T cell receptor (beta chain). What antigen it recognizes has not been identified. No much larger clone is present one base from it, and per-base qualities are unavailable. The data stem from a study of T cells after yellow fever vaccination (dated by TCRdb to the late 2010s). For the study in its entirety: Libraries from fractions with low cell numbers were prepared with the SMART-Seq v4 Ultra Low Input RNA kit. To follow T-cell clones before and after both primary and booster YFV17D yellow fever vaccination, bulk TCR alpha and beta repertoires underwent longitudinal sequencing. Two healthy male donors made up the cohort, one aged 18 to 30 years and the other aged 30 to 39 years. Blood samples were taken at several timepoints before and after primary and secondary immunization, and bulk PBMC replicates and cell subsets were isolated.

V is clipped by 0 bases and J by 2 bases, and the sequence between their germline boundaries is 14 bases long. The CDR3 has 15 amino acids, counting the end cysteine and valine. The kept DNA is CDR3 alone, 45 bases in frame from the first base. CDR1 DFQATT and CDR2 SNEGSKA were looked up in the germline V gene (reference sequence). Overall results and qualifications from the work: After the booster, most of the clones that had expanded following primary vaccination were detected again (approximately 95% of CD4 and more than 85% of CD8), which suggests that memory was broadly maintained. Because only a couple of donors were included in the study, the extent to which the findings can be generalized is limited. A small fraction of clonotypes appeared in both the CD4 and CD8 compartments, likely as a result of convergent recombination. The secondary T-cell response was found to be weaker but faster than the primary response, with a peak reached on day 5 rather than on day 15. Computational filtering was needed because FACS-sorted repertoires could contain abundant contaminating clonotypes from the bulk population.

The sample's treatment or condition label is to be understood as: live attenuated yellow fever vaccine strain. PBMCs were isolated from peripheral blood using a standard Ficoll-Paque protocol. Dynabeads CD4 and CD8 positive selection kits were used to isolate CD4 and CD8 T-cell fractions. TriZol was used to extract RNA from bulk PBMCs, CD4 and CD8 fractions, and dextramer-positive and dextramer-negative fractions. The run used an Illumina NovaSeq 6000. TCR cDNA was synthesized by 5'RACE template switching, through which a universal primer site and unique molecular identifiers were introduced. Priming of cDNA synthesis was performed from both the TCR alpha and TCR beta constant segments. Libraries were amplified in two PCR steps, with sample barcodes and sequencing adapters added in the second step. Libraries were sequenced on Illumina HiSeq 2500 (2x100 bp) or NovaSeq (2x150 bp). The paper's data handling went like this. MIGEC was used to demultiplex reads and collapse the reads into UMI consensus sequences, and MiXCR was used for V(D)J alignment. Using edgeR on replicate PBMC samples, clonotypes were called vaccine-responding if FDR was below 0.01 and the log2 fold change was above 5 up to day 15. Each bulk clonotype received a CD4 or CD8 identity based on whether the sequenced CD4 or CD8 repertoire contained that clonotype at higher abundance. The public reads were run again by TCRdb, first through fastp at Q25 and then through MiXCR, and only productive beta chains were kept. Under each unique CDR3 protein, matching rows form one entry showing the most common genes and DNA. TCRdb, rather than the study authors, made the V and J calls. The sample table records some 160,000 distinct CDR3 sequences; approximately 9.9% of these occur just once. Of the sample, roughly 36% falls within the top ten clones.

The receptor's source is a man between 18 and 35 years old who received the YFV17D yellow fever vaccine. The sequenced sample was CD8+ T cells sorted from PBMCs, obtained 45 days after the yellow fever booster vaccination. This receptor chain uses TRBV20-1 and TRBJ2-7; the D gene identity is not certain. The CDR3 protein sequence reads: CSARDRGASTYEQYV. The sequence in DNA is TGCAGTGCTAGAGACCGCGGAGCTAGTACCTACGAGCAGTACGTC.